This TCR beta chain was observed in a study of blood T cell repertoires in COVID-19. On the study more broadly: Some COVID-19 samples were acute and others convalescent; all came from the United States, Italy and Spain. Sample material is recorded as cDNA or gDNA derived from T cells, B-cell-depleted T cells, or PBMCs.

This CDR3 is 15 amino acids long. CDR1 is SGHRS and CDR2 is YFSETQ in the germline V gene. Trimming left V 0 bases short and J 4 bases short, with 13 bases between. One Seattle source followed patients from active infection through their disease course. As originally analysed: Estimates of nucleated cell counts were drawn from the amplification of reference gene primers. Libraries were prepared by immunoSEQ multiplex PCR; TCRdb keeps only in-frame clonotypes and omits some of them. Clone size and the V and J calls come from that table; the DNA yielded D and trimming. The sample lists around 440,000 clones, about nine tenths occurring once.

The sequence came from a woman aged 45-59 years with COVID-19, enrolled during active disease. V and J are TRBV5-1 and TRBJ1-1; a weak D match, TRBD1 (6 bases). Sequencing was performed on peripheral blood. This CDR3 is CASSLAGRGSTEAFF. DNA of the CDR3: TGCGCCAGCAGCTTGGCGGGCAGGGGATCCACTGAAGCTTTCTTT.